This TCR beta chain was identified in a study of blood T cell repertoires in COVID-19. For the study at large: Samples came from the United States, Italy and Spain, spanning acute and convalescent COVID-19. PBMCs, B-cell-depleted T cells, or T cells were the source of the cDNA or gDNA that made up the material.

Method: immunoSEQ multiplex PCR; TCRdb's copy keeps in-frame clones and lacks some. The sample holds approximately 260,000 clones; 75% to 90% are singletons and the top ten take 4% to 5%. The germline V gene has CDR1 SGHNT and CDR2 YYREEE (reference sequence). The CDR3 loop spans 14 amino acids. V lost 4 bases to trimming and J lost 0 bases, with 8 bases between them. This clone was counted once. The sequence came from a woman between 35 and 50 years old who had recovered from COVID-19. The chain uses TRBV5-4 and TRBJ1-3; no reliable D call. The specimen sequenced was peripheral blood. The CDR3 spells CASSAPNSGNTIYF. The CDR3 region has the DNA TGTGCCAGCAGCGCCCCTAACTCTGGAAACACCATATATTTT.